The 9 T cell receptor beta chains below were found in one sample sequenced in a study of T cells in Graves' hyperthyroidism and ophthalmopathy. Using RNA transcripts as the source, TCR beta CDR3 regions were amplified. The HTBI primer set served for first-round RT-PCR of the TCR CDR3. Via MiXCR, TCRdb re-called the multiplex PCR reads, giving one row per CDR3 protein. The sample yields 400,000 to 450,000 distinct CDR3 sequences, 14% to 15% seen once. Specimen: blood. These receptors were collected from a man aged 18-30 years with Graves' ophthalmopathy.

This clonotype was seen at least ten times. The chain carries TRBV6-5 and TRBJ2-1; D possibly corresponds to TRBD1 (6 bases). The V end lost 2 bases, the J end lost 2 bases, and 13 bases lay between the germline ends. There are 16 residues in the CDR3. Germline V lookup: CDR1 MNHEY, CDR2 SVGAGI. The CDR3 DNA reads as TGTGCCAGCAGTTACGACAGGACCTCTGCCTACAATGAGCAGTTCTTC. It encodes CASSYDRTSAYNEQFF.

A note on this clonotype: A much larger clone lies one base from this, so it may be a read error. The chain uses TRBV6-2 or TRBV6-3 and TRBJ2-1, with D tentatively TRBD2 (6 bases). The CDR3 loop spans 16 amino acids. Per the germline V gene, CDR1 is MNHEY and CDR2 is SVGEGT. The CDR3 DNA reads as TGTGCCAGCAGCCGCAATATAGCGGCTGACTACGATGAGCAGTTCTTC. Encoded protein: CASSRNIAADYDEQFF.

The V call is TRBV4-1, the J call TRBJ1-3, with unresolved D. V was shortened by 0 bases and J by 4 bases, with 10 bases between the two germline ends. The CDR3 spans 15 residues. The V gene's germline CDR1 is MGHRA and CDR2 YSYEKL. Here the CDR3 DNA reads TGCGCCAGCAGCCAAGAAGCCCCAAAGGGAAACACCATATATTTT. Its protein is CASSQEAPKGNTIYF.

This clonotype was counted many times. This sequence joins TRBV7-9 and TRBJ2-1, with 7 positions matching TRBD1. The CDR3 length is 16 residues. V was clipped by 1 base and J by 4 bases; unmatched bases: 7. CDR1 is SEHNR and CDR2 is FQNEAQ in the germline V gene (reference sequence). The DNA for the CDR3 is TGTGCCAGCAGCTTAGGCGTTCACAGGGGATACAATGAGCAGTTCTTC. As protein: CASSLGVHRGYNEQFF.

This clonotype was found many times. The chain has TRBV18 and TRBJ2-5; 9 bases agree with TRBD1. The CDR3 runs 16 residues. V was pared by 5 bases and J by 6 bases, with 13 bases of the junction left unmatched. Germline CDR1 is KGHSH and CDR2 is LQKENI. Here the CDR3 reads CASSEPGQGNPQTQYF. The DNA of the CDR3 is TGTGCCAGCTCAGAACCGGGACAGGGAAATCCTCAGACCCAGTACTTC.

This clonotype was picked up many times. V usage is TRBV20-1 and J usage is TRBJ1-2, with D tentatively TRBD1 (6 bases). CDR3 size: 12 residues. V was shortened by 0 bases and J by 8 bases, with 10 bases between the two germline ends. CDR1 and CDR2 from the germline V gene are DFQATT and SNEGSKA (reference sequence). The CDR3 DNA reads TGCAGTGCTAGAGATACAGGGCCGGGCTACACCTTC. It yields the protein CSARDTGPGYTF.

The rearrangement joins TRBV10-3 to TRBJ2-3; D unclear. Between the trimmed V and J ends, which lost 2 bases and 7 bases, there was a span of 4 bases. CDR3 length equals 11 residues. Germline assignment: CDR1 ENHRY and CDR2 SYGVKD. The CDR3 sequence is CAISEGNTQYF. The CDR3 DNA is TGTGCCATCAGTGAGGGCAATACGCAGTATTTT.

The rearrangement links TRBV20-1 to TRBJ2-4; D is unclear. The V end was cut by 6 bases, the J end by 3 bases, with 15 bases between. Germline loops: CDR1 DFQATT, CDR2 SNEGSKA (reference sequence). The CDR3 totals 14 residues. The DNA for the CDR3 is TGCAGTGCAGTCTTGCCCAGTGTCAAAAACATTCAGTACTTC. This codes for CSAVLPSVKNIQYF.

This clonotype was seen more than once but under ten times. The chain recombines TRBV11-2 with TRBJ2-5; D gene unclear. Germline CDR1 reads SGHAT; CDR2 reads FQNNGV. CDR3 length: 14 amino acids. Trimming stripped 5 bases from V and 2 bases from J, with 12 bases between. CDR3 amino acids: CASSEVLLQETQYF. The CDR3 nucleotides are TGTGCCAGCAGCGAAGTCCTGCTACAAGAGACCCAGTACTTC. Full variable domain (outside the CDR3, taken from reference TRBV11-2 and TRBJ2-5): EAGVAQSPRYKIIEKRQSVAFWCNPISGHATLYWYQQILGQGPKLLIQFQNNGVVDDSQLPKDRFSAERLKGVDSTLKIQPAKLEDSAVYLCASSEVLLQETQYFGPGTRLLVL.